This T cell receptor (beta chain) was sequenced for a study of identifying expanded T cells in peripheral blood. CDR1 and CDR2 (germline): SEHNR, FQNEAQ (reference sequence). The CDR3 totals 14 residues. Trimming took 5 bases from V and 7 from J, leaving 17 bases between them. Here immunoSEQ multiplex PCR was the method, and the copy in TCRdb shows in-frame clones only, minus some. The data show about 85,000 clones, approximately 90% seen once. The sample consisted of blood. This receptor was obtained from a person between 18 and 75 years old in good health. The genes are TRBV7-9 and TRBJ2-5; a possible D gene is TRBD2 (5 bases). The DNA for the CDR3 is TGTGCCAGCAGCCCGTCAACCGGGGTTCGGACCCAGTACTTC. It codes for CASSPSTGVRTQYF. Based on the CDR3 plus reference TRBV7-9 and TRBJ2-5, the full variable domain is DTGVSQNPRHKITKRGQNVTFRCDPISEHNRLYWYRQTLGQGPEFLTYFQNEAQLEKSRLLSDRFSAERPKGSFSTLEIQRTEQGDSAMYLCASSPSTGVRTQYFGPGTRLLVL.